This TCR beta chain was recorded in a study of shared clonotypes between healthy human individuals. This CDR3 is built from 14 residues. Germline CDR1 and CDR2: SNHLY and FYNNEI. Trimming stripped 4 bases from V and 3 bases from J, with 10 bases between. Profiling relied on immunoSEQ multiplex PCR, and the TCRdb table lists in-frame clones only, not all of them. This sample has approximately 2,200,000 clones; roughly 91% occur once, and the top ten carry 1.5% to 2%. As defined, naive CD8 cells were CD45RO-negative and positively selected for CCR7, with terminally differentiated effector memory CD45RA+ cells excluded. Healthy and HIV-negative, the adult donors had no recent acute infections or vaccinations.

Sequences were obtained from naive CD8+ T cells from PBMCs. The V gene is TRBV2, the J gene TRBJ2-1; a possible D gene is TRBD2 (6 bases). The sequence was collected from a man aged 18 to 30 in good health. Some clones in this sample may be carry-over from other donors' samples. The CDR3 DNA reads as TGTGCCAGCAGTGCCCAGCGGGTCTACAATGAGCAGTTCTTC. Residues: CASSAQRVYNEQFF. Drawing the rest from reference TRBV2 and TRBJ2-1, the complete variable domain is EPEVTQTPSHQVTQMGQEVILRCVPISNHLYFYWYRQILGQKVEFLVSFYNNEISEKSEIFDDQFSVERPDGSNFTLKIRSTKLEDSAMYFCASSAQRVYNEQFFGPGTRLTVL.